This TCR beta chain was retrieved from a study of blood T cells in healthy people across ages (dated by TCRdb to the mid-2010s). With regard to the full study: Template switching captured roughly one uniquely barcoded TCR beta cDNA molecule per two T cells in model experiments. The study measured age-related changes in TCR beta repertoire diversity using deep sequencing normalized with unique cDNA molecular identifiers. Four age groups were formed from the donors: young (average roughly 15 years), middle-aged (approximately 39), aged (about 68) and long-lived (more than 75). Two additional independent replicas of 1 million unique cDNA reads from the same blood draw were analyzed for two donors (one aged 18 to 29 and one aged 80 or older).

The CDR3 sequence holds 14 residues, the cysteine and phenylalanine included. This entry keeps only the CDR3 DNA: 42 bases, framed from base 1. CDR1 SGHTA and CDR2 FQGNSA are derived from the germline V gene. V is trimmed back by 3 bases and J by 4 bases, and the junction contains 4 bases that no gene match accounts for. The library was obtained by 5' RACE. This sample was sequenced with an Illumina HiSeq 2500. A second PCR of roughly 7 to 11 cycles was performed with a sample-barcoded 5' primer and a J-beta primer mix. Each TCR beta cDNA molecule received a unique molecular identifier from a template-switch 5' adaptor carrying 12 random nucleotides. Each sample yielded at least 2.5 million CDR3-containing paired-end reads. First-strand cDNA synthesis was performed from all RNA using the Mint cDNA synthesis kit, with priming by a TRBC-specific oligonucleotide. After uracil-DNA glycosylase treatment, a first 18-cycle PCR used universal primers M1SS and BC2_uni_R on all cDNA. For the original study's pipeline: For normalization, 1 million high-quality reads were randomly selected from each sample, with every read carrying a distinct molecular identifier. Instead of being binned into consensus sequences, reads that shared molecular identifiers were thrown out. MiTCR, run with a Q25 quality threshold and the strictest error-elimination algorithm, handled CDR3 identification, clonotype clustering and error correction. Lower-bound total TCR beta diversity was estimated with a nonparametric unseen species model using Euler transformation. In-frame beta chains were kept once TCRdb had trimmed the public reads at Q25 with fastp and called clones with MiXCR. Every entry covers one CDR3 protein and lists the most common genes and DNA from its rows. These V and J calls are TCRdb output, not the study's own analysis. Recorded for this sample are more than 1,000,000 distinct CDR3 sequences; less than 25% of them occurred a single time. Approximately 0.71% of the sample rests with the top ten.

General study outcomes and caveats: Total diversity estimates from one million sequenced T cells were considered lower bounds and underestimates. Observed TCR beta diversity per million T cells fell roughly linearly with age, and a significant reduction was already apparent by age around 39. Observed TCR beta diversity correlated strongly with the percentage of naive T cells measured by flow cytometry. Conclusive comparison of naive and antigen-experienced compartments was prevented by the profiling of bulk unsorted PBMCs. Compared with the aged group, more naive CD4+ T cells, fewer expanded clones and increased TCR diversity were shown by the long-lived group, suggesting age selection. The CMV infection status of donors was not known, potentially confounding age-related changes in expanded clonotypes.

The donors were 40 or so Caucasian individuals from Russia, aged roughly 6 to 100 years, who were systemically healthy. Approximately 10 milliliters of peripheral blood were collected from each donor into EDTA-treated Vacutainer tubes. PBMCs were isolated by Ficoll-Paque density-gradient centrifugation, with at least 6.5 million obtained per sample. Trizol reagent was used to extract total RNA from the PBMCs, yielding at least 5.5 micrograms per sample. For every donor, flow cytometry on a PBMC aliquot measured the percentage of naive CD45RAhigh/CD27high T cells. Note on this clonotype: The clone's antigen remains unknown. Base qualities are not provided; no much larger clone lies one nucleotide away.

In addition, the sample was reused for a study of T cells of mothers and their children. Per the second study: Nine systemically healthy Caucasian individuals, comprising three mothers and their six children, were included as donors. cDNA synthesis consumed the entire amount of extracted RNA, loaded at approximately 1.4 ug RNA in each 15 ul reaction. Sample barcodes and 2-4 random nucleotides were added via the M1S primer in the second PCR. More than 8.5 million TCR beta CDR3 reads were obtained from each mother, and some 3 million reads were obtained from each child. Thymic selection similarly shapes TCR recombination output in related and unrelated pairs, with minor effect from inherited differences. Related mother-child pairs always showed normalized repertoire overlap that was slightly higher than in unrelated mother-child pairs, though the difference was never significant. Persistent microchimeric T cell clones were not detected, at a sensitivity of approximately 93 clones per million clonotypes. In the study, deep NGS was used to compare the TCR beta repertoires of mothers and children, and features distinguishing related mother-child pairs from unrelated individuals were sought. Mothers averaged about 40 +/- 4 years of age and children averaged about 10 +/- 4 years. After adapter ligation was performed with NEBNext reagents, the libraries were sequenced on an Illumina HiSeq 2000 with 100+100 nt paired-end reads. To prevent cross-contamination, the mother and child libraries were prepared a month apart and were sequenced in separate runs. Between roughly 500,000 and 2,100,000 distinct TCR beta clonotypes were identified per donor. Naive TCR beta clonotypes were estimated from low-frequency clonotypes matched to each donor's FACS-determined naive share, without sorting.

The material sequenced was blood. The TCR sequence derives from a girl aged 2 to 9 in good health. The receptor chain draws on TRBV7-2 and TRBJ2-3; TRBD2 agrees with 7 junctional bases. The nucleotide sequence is TGTGCCAGCAGCTTTAGCGGGCAGTCAGATACGCAGTATTTT. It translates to CASSFSGQSDTQYF.